The 23 T cell receptor beta chains reported below all come from one sample, sequenced in a study of cytomegalovirus exposure and HLA in healthy donors. Primers included in the PCR were 60 Vbeta and 13 Jbeta primers. The method was immunoSEQ multiplex PCR; TCRdb's version includes in-frame clones alone and lacks a portion of them. The sample includes 220,000 or so clones, roughly 70% of them seen just once. Sequenced material: PBMCs. All receptors derive from a woman aged 30 to 39 in good health and CMV-seronegative.

The count of this clone is one. The chain combines TRBV5-1 with TRBJ2-5; D gene uncertain. The DNA end favors TRBJ2-7, so the J call may be wrong. CDR3 size: 15 residues. Germline lookup yields CDR1 SGHRS and CDR2 YFSETQ. Written as DNA, the CDR3 is TGCGCCAGCAGCTTGGCGAGTAGAGCGTCCTACGAGCAGTACTTC. Protein sequence: CASSLASRASYEQYF.

The chain has TRBV6-5 and TRBJ1-6, with D unresolved. Germline-derived CDR1 and CDR2 are MNHEY and SVGAGI. The CDR3 has 14 residues. V was clipped by 5 bases and J by 0 bases, with 5 bases between them. CDR3 amino acids: CASSDISYNSPLHF. The CDR3 nucleotides are TGTGCCAGCAGTGACATCTCCTATAATTCACCCCTCCACTTT.

V and J are TRBV4-2 and TRBJ2-3, with 8 bases matching TRBD2. CDR1 LGHNA and CDR2 YNFKEQ come from the germline V gene. Trimming removed 2 bases from V and 4 bases from J; junction bases left unmatched: 14. CDR3 size: 18 residues. The CDR3 DNA follows: TGTGCCAGCAGCCAAACCCAGAAGGGCGGGGGGAATGCAGATACGCAGTATTTT. Protein: CASSQTQKGGGNADTQYF.

The chain couples TRBV5-1 to TRBJ1-6; 7 bases map to TRBD1. Germline CDR1 is SGHRS and CDR2 is YFSETQ. The trim removed 7 bases at V and 7 bases at J, leaving 11 bases unmatched. The CDR3 is 15 amino acids. Written as DNA, the CDR3 is TGCGCCAGCGGTACCGGGACAGTCCAAAATTCACCCCTCCACTTT. Its translation: CASGTGTVQNSPLHF.

Turning to this clone: At the DNA level, this CDR3 is encoded by other sequences in the same sample as well. The V call is TRBV13, the J call TRBJ2-4; 7 bases map to TRBD2. V trimming: 1 base; J trimming: 0 bases; junction bases outside the gene matches: 3. This CDR3 is built from 16 residues. Per the germline V gene, CDR1 is PRHDT and CDR2 is FYEKMQ (reference sequence). CDR3 amino acids: CASSLVIAGAKNIQYF. The DNA of the CDR3 is TGTGCCAGCAGCTTAGTAATAGCGGGAGCCAAAAACATTCAGTACTTC.

The chain has TRBV7-2 and TRBJ1-2; TRBD1 agrees at 8 bases. The CDR3 is 14 amino acids. Germline trimming cut 1 base from V and 12 bases from J; bases unmatched to any gene: 10. Germline CDR1 SGHTA, CDR2 FQGNSA. The CDR3 sequence: CASSLGQGARSHTF. The CDR3 coding sequence is TGTGCCAGCAGCTTAGGTCAGGGGGCCCGAAGTCACACCTTC.

This clone has a single count. Other nucleotide sequences from this sample produce the same CDR3. The chain combines TRBV5-4 with TRBJ2-3, with D maybe TRBD2 (5 bases). Germline-derived CDR1 and CDR2 are SGHNT and YYREEE (reference sequence). This CDR3 spans 14 amino acids. The ends were cut back, 4 bases at V and 1 base at J, with 10 bases in the middle. CDR3 sequence: CASSPGLGTDTQYF. CDR3 coding DNA: TGTGCCAGCAGCCCTGGACTTGGCACAGATACGCAGTATTTT.

CDR3: CASSPGQGPTDTQYF. CDR3 DNA: TGTGCCAGCAGCCCCGGACAGGGACCCACAGATACGCAGTATTTT. The rearrangement joins TRBV7-3 to TRBJ2-3; 8 bases map to TRBD1. The CDR3 is 15 residues long. Trimming took 5 bases from V and 2 from J; bases not matched to a gene: 6. The germline CDR1 and CDR2 sequences are SGHTA and FQGTGA.

This chain links TRBV2 with TRBJ2-7; 7 bases align to TRBD1. The CDR3 is 13 residues long. V shed 4 bases, J shed 5 bases, and the junction held 5 bases outside the gene matches. The germline CDR1 and CDR2 sequences are SNHLY and FYNNEI. The DNA for the CDR3 is TGTGCCAGCAGTGCGGGACAGAGGGACGAGCAGTACTTC. Residues: CASSAGQRDEQYF.

The rearrangement links TRBV10-3 to TRBJ2-7, with D perhaps matching TRBD1 (5 bases). The CDR3 loop spans 13 amino acids. CDR1 is ENHRY, CDR2 SYGVKD, per germline. V shed 6 bases and J shed 1 base, with 10 bases lying between them. The CDR3 nucleotides read TGTGCCATCAGGGACACCTCTTCCTACGAGCAGTACTTC. This gives the protein CAIRDTSSYEQYF.

This chain uses TRBV2 with TRBJ2-7, with 7 nucleotides matching TRBD1. Germline V gene lookup returns CDR1 SNHLY and CDR2 FYNNEI. Germline trimming cut 1 base from V and 2 bases from J; bases unmatched to any gene: 5. CDR3 length: 15 amino acids. The CDR3 sequence is CASSEGYRGPYEQYF. In DNA form, the CDR3 reads TGTGCCAGCAGTGAAGGATACAGGGGTCCCTACGAGCAGTACTTC.

This chain connects TRBV7-9 to TRBJ2-7; TRBD1 matches 8 bases. V gave up 2 bases and J gave up 4 bases; unmatched junction bases: 4. CDR3 length equals 14 residues. Germline loops: CDR1 SEHNR, CDR2 FQNEAQ (reference sequence). The CDR3 region is CASSLTGGSYEQYF. The CDR3 DNA reads TGTGCCAGCAGCTTAACAGGGGGGTCGTACGAGCAGTACTTC.

Regarding this clone: A far larger clone is one base from this, pointing to a likely read error. The J gene is TRBJ2-7, the V gene TRBV7-3, with 13 bases aligning to TRBD2. Germline V gene data show CDR1 as SGHTA and CDR2 as FQGTGA. The CDR3 covers 15 residues. Here the CDR3 reads CSSSLLAGGPYEQYF. The CDR3 nucleotides are TGTTCCAGCAGCTTACTAGCGGGAGGGCCCTACGAGCAGTACTTC.

This sequence joins TRBV5-1 and TRBJ1-1; D is unclear. The germline gives CDR1 SGHRS, CDR2 YFSETQ. The CDR3 has 14 amino acids. V was trimmed by 3 bases and J by 1 base, leaving 10 bases between them. Here the CDR3 DNA reads TGCGCCAGCAGCTCGAATCCAGAGAACACTGAAGCTTTCTTT. As protein: CASSSNPENTEAFF.

This clone has more than one count but fewer than ten. The chain has TRBV7-3 and TRBJ2-5; 9 nucleotides agree with TRBD2. The CDR3 loop spans 14 amino acids. Germline V gives CDR1 SGHTA, CDR2 FQGTGA. The V segment lost 4 bases and the J segment 7 bases; nucleotides outside the gene matches: 7. CDR3 amino acids: CASSSVVRGGTQYF. In DNA, the CDR3 is TGTGCCAGCAGCTCCGTAGTGCGGGGGGGGACCCAGTACTTC.

This sequence joins TRBV6-5 and TRBJ1-2, with D possibly matching TRBD1 (5 bases). Looked up from germline, CDR1 is MNHEY and CDR2 is SVGAGI. This CDR3 has 13 residues. CDR3 DNA: TGTGCTACCCTTAAGGGGCGAGGCTATGGCTACACCTTC. Translation gives CATLKGRGYGYTF.

The V and J genes are TRBV10-3 and TRBJ2-7; 7 bases map to TRBD1. Germline V gene lookup returns CDR1 ENHRY and CDR2 SYGVKD. The ends lost 4 bases at V and 2 bases at J; junction bases unmatched: 5. This CDR3 contains 14 residues. CDR3 in amino acids: CAISATGDTYEQYF. The CDR3 coding sequence is TGTGCCATCAGTGCTACAGGGGACACCTACGAGCAGTACTTC.

As concerns this clone: The junction does not match germline at one end; this may be a read error. The V gene is TRBV7-9, the J gene TRBJ1-5; no clear D. CDR3 length: 12 amino acids. CDR1 is SEHNR and CDR2 is FQNEAQ in the germline V gene (reference sequence). The CDR3 loop reads CSSNTQNQPQHF. In DNA form, the CDR3 reads TGTTCCAGCAACACCCAAAATCAGCCCCAGCATTTT.

The chain links TRBV11-3 to TRBJ1-2; 8 bases are shared with TRBD1. The CDR3 length is 20 residues. Germline V lookup: CDR1 SGHNT, CDR2 YENEEA. J was trimmed by 5 bases and V by 1 base; bases with no gene match: 21. CDR3 region: CASSLGPRQGPTLNFYGYTF. CDR3 nucleotide sequence: TGTGCCAGCAGCTTAGGGCCCCGACAGGGGCCAACTCTTAATTTTTATGGCTACACCTTC.

This clone was seen a handful of times. This rearrangement joins TRBV21-1 to TRBJ2-1; TRBD2 reflects the table's D call only, with no check against the DNA. TRBV21-1 is listed as a pseudogene. The CDR3 is made up of 17 amino acids. The CDR3 is CASSKGGTSGNHNEQFF. DNA of the CDR3: TGTGCCAGCAGCAAAGGAGGGACTAGCGGGAACCACAATGAGCAGTTCTTC.

The table lists this clone with a count of one. This chain links TRBV11-2 with TRBJ1-4; 10 bases map to TRBD1. J gave up 5 bases and V 6 bases, and 9 bases lay outside the gene matches. The length of the CDR3 is 16 residues. CDR1 is SGHAT and CDR2 is FQNNGV in the germline V gene. CDR3 protein: CASSWGSTGGNEKLFF. As DNA, the CDR3 is TGTGCCAGCAGTTGGGGTTCGACAGGGGGCAATGAAAAACTGTTTTTT.

CDR3 nucleotides: TGTGCCAGTTTTGGAGGACAGACATATAATTCACCCCTCCACTTT. Amino acids: CASFGGQTYNSPLHF. The genes are TRBV6-1 and TRBJ1-6, with D maybe TRBD1 (6 bases). With 9 bases removed from V and 4 bases from J, the gap between germline ends came to 16 bases. Germline V CDR1 and CDR2: MNHNS, SASEGT. This CDR3 is 15 amino acids long.

The chain carries TRBV21-1 and TRBJ2-7; the table calls TRBD2, which could not be checked here. TRBV21-1 is a listed pseudogene. There are 16 residues in the CDR3. DNA of the CDR3: TGTGCCAGCAGCAATAGTAGGGCTAGCGGGAGATCGGAGCAGTACTTC. The encoded protein is CASSNSRASGRSEQYF.